This T cell receptor (beta chain) was found in a study of CXCR3-negative and CXCR3-positive naive CD8 T cells (dated by TCRdb to the late 2010s). Study-level background: In total, 130 million to 150 million TRB reads were obtained, which works out to roughly 1.5 +/- 0.3 million reads per library. Diversity and physicochemical repertoire analyses covered 11 donors pooled from two independent experiments. The TRBV-TRBJ cluster analysis covered naive subsets from 5 donors and memory cells from 3 donors. The full study reports these points: Repertoire diversity was comparably high in both naive subsets but much lower in memory CD8+ T cells. Because surface CD5, which is linked to self-reactivity in mice, was comparable between the naive subsets, TCR interaction strength was also inferred from the physicochemical properties of TRB CDR3s. Freshly isolated PBMCs were used for most assays because CXCR3 expression partially decreased after cryopreservation. TRBV-TRBJ usage was similar between naive CXCR3-negative and CXCR3-positive cells from the same donor, while memory cells showed distinct patterns.

Sequencing relied on a NextSeq 550. The Human TCR Profiling Kit (MiLaboratory) was used to prepare UMI-labeled 5' RACE TRB cDNA libraries. The full amount of extracted RNA was used for cDNA synthesis, and the full amount of resulting cDNA was used for PCR amplification. The libraries were made side by side, with each library going through the same number of PCR cycles. The authors processed their data as follows. With a requirement of at least two reads per UMI, MIGEC and MiXCR extracted about 50,000 +/- 10,000 unique UMI-labeled TRB cDNA molecules per library. On average, around 40,000 +/- 10,000 functional in-frame TRB CDR3 nucleotide clonotypes lacking stop codons were found per library. After downsampling to 5000 UMI-labeled TRB molecules per sample, diversity metrics, including normalized Shannon-Wiener and Chao1, were computed in VDJtools. VDJtools computed clonotype-size-weighted physicochemical properties of the central five CDR3 residues: interaction energy, strength, volume and Kidera factor 4. TCRdb reprocessed the reads and provides one entry for every CDR3 protein sequence; no DNA is given. The V and J calls come from TCRdb's annotation, not from the publication. The sample table gives more than 45,000 distinct CDR3 sequences. The ten most abundant clones make up roughly 15% of the sample.

Its CDR3 holds 16 amino acids, cysteine through phenylalanine. No coding sequence is recorded. CDR1 and CDR2 were assigned from the germline V gene as WSHSY and SAAADI. For every CD8+ T cell subset, approximately 330,000 cells were flow-sorted straight into RLT lysis buffer, and each subset was sorted in triplicate. Peripheral blood mononuclear cells were isolated from buffy coats by standard density gradient centrifugation. An RNeasy Mini Kit was used to extract total RNA from the sorted cells. As for this clonotype: Its binding antigen is unknown.

This chain is built from TRBV10-2 and TRBJ2-5; TCRdb's D call of TRBD2 is untestable without DNA. The source of this sequence is a human donor in good health. Some clones in this sample may be carry-over from other donors' samples. Sequenced material: memory CD8+ T cells from blood. This sample's cell subset or site label indicates: conventional CD8+ memory T cells (TMEM), sorted as controls. The CDR3 reads CASRRLADPPKETQYF.